A selection of T cell receptor beta chains follows, all from one sample in a study of cytomegalovirus exposure and HLA in healthy donors. Method: immunoSEQ multiplex PCR; TCRdb's copy keeps in-frame clones and lacks some. This table holds about 76,000 clones, roughly 92% found once. Sequencing input: PBMCs. The receptors were gathered from a woman between 18 and 30 years old in good health and CMV-seropositive. Both conserved end residues are part of each CDR3. D genes are given only for firm matches. The size entry is marked missing in some rows and otherwise reads once, few, many or a size class.

v_gene	abundance	d_gene	j_gene	CDR3nt	CDR3aa
TRBV11-2	-	TRBD2	TRBJ2-3	TGTGCCAGCAGCTTGCCGGGACTAGCGGGGGGGGCCACAGATACGCAGTATTTT	CASSLPGLAGGATDTQYF
TRBV25-1	few	-	TRBJ1-4	TGTGCCAGCAGTGACAGGGGATTTGGGGAAAAACTGTTTTTT	CASSDRGFGEKLFF
TRBV13	-	TRBD2	TRBJ2-1	TGTGCCAGCAGCCAGAGCCTTCGGACTAGCGGTTACAATGAGCAGTTCTTC	CASSQSLRTSGYNEQFF
TRBV15	once	-	TRBJ1-5	TGTGCCACCAGCAGCCTGGCGGGCGGGCCCCAGCATTTT	CATSSLAGGPQHF
TRBV5-1	-	-	TRBJ1-1	TGCGCCAGCAGCTCCCAGGCGAACACTGAAGCTTTCTTT	CASSSQANTEAFF
TRBV5-5	-	TRBD1	TRBJ1-2	TGTGCCAGCAGCCGGACAGGGCGGGATGGCTACACCTTC	CASSRTGRDGYTF
TRBV10-3	once	-	TRBJ2-5	TGTGCCATCAGTGAGGGTGGCGGGAGAGGGGGAGAGACCCAGTACTTC	CAISEGGGRGGETQYF
TRBV6-4	-	-	TRBJ1-1	TGTGCCATCCCGTCCGGCACTGAAGCTTTCTTT	CAIPSGTEAFF
TRBV30	-	-	TRBJ2-7	TGTGCCTGGAGTGTACTGGGGCCCTACGAGCAGTACTTC	CAWSVLGPYEQYF
TRBV19	-	TRBD2	TRBJ2-7	TGTGCCAGTAGTACACGGACTAGCGGGACCTACGAGCAGTACTTC	CASSTRTSGTYEQYF
TRBV7-2	many	TRBD2	TRBJ2-7	TGTGCCAGCAGCTTAGATCGGGGGGCCTACGAGCAGTACTTC	CASSLDRGAYEQYF
TRBV29-1	-	TRBD2	TRBJ2-3	TGCAGCGTTGAGGTGCCGTCGGGGGGGACTAGCACAGATACGCAGTATTTT	CSVEVPSGGTSTDTQYF
TRBV12-5	-	TRBD1	TRBJ1-5	TGTGCTAGTGCCCTCGGGACAGGTGGGAGCAATCAGCCCCAGCATTTT	CASALGTGGSNQPQHF
TRBV7-9	-	TRBD1	TRBJ1-2	TGTGCCAGCAGCTTGATTGACAGGGGGCCAAGCGGCTACACCTTC	CASSLIDRGPSGYTF
TRBV7-3	-	TRBD2	TRBJ2-1	TGTGCCAGCAGCCCCGGGACTAGCGGGCCAAGCTCCTACAATGAGCAGTTCTTC	CASSPGTSGPSSYNEQFF
TRBV7-2	-	-	TRBJ1-1	TGTGCCAGCAGCTTAGGGAGGAGGGACGGGACTGAAGCTTTCTTT	CASSLGRRDGTEAFF
TRBV21-1	-	-	TRBJ2-7	TGTGCCAGCAGCTCCAGGGGAAGCGAGCAGTACTTC	CASSSRGSEQYF
TRBV6-1	-	TRBD2	TRBJ2-7	TGTGCCAGCAGTGATCGCGGGACTAGCGTCTACGAGCAGTACTTC	CASSDRGTSVYEQYF
TRBV4-2	-	-	TRBJ2-1	TGTGCCAGCAGCCAAGATGGCAGATACAATGAGCAGTTCTTC	CASSQDGRYNEQFF
TRBV30	-	-	TRBJ1-1	TGTGCCTGGACCGGAGGGGTAAAAGCTTTCTTT	CAWTGGVKAFF
TRBV5-6	once	-	TRBJ2-7	TGTGCCAGCAGCTCCTGGGGGCTGCCAAGCTACGAGCAGTACTTC	CASSSWGLPSYEQYF
TRBV6-4	-	-	TRBJ1-3	TGTGCCAGCACCCGTGACAGCCTCATCTCTGGAAACACCATATATTTT	CASTRDSLISGNTIYF
TRBV5-4	once	TRBD1	TRBJ1-2	TGTGCCAGCAGCGCCGCACAGGGGCTCAACTATGGCTACACCTTC	CASSAAQGLNYGYTF
TRBV5-1	-	TRBD1	TRBJ2-1	TGCGCCAGCAGCTCACAGGACAGGGCTAACAATGAGCAGTTCTTC	CASSSQDRANNEQFF
TRBV7-8	-	-	TRBJ2-1	TGTGCCAGCAGCACTAGGACTCGCCCCCATGAGCAGTTCTTC	CASSTRTRPHEQFF
TRBV14	-	TRBD1	TRBJ2-5	TGTGCCAGCAGCCAAGGAAGCTACCGGGACAGTCGAACCCAGTACTTC	CASSQGSYRDSRTQYF
TRBV27	-	-	TRBJ1-2	TGTGCCAGCAGTCTAACGGGGGGGACTATGGGTGGCTACACCTTC	CASSLTGGTMGGYTF
TRBV6-5	-	-	TRBJ1-3	TGTGCCAGCACGTCCGGAAACACCATATATTTT	CASTSGNTIYF
TRBV6-1	-	-	TRBJ1-3	TGTGCCAGCAGTGTGACAGGCGTGCGAGGAAACACCATATATTTT	CASSVTGVRGNTIYF
TRBV4-3	-	-	TRBJ1-3	TGCGCCAGCAGCCTCTCATGGCCTCACTCTGGAAACACCATATATTTT	CASSLSWPHSGNTIYF
TRBV5-8	-	-	TRBJ1-1	TGTGCCAGCAGCTTGTCGCCGGGAGGTGAAGCTTTCTTT	CASSLSPGGEAFF
TRBV27	-	-	TRBJ2-1	TGTGCCGGCAGTAAGGGGCCACAGCAGTTCTTC	CAGSKGPQQFF
TRBV18	-	TRBD1	TRBJ2-7	TGTGCCAGCTCACCCGGGACAGGGGCCTACGAGCAGTACTTC	CASSPGTGAYEQYF
TRBV6-5	-	-	TRBJ2-1	TGTGCCAGCAGTAGAGGTACGAATGAGCAGTTCTTC	CASSRGTNEQFF
TRBV19	-	TRBD1	TRBJ1-2	TGTGCCAGTAGTATTCTGGCCTCCTTCGACAGGGACCCCTCCAACTATGGCTACACCTTC	CASSILASFDRDPSNYGYTF
TRBV5-4	-	TRBD2	TRBJ2-1	TGTGCCAGCAGCCCGGGACTAGCGGGGTACAATGAGCAGTTCTTC	CASSPGLAGYNEQFF
TRBV12-5	-	TRBD1	TRBJ2-7	TGTGCTAGTGCCCCAACAGGGGGCGAGCAGTACTTC	CASAPTGGEQYF
TRBV4-3	-	-	TRBJ1-1	TGCGCCAGCAGCCAAGTGGGGGGGCGTACTGAAGCTTTCTTT	CASSQVGGRTEAFF
TRBV4-3	once	-	TRBJ2-1	TGCGCCAGCAGCCAAGAAGGCGGATACAATGAGCAGTTCTTC	CASSQEGGYNEQFF
TRBV15	once	TRBD1	TRBJ2-7	TGTGCCACCAGCAGAGATGAGATACGACAGGGGGCCCACGAGCAGTACTTC	CATSRDEIRQGAHEQYF
TRBV19	once	-	TRBJ2-7	TGTGCCAGTAGTAGGGGGGAGGACGAGCAGTACTTC	CASSRGEDEQYF
TRBV6-1	-	-	TRBJ2-3	TGTGCCAGCAGTGAAAGGCGGGCCCACCAGTTCCGCACAGATACGCAGTATTTT	CASSERRAHQFRTDTQYF
TRBV27	once	TRBD2	TRBJ2-7	TGTGCCAGCAGTTTATCCCCTAGCGGGGGGACCTACGAGCAGTACTTC	CASSLSPSGGTYEQYF
TRBV19	-	-	TRBJ2-1	TGTGCCAGTAGCCAGGGCGATGAGCAGTTCTTC	CASSQGDEQFF
TRBV5-4	once	TRBD2	TRBJ2-5	TGTGCCAGCGGTCCCTCGTCTGCTAGCGGGGGAGGAGAGACCCAGTACTTC	CASGPSSASGGGETQYF
TRBV19	-	-	TRBJ1-1	TGTGCCAGTAGTATCGGAGGGAACACTGAAGCTTTCTTT	CASSIGGNTEAFF
TRBV5-1	-	TRBD2	TRBJ2-6	TGCGCCAGCAGCTCCGGACTAGCGTCTCTGGAGGCCAACGTCCTGACTTTC	CASSSGLASLEANVLTF
TRBV19	-	TRBD1	TRBJ1-5	TGTGCCAGTAGTCCACCCCCTGGGACAGCCTGGGATCAGCCCCAGCATTTT	CASSPPPGTAWDQPQHF
TRBV4-1	-	-	TRBJ2-7	TGCGCCAGCAGCCAAGATCAGGGCAGTATCTCCTACGAGCAGTACTTC	CASSQDQGSISYEQYF